This TCR beta chain was identified in a study of T-cell memory formation after mild COVID-19. Germline assignment: CDR1 SGHVS and CDR2 FQNEAQ. The CDR3 has 16 residues. V dropped 5 bases and J dropped 2; count of bases not matched to a gene: 8. MiXCR was run by TCRdb on the 5' RACE reads, yielding one entry per CDR3 protein. The sample has a few hundred thousand distinct CDR3 sequences; approximately 25% are singletons. This clonotype was seen repeatedly, ten times or more. Its antigen is undetermined. Study results and limitations: Nothing confirmed that second-wave clones peaking on day 37 were specific for SARS-CoV-2. The CD4+ clones that contracted clustered mainly within CM and EM, and the CD8+ clones concentrated in EMRA.

Sequencing was carried out using PBMCs or a T cell subset sorted from them (not recorded which). The clonotype was recovered from an adult woman who had mild COVID-19 (a few samples of this study predate the infection). Cell type and time point are not known. This sequence joins TRBV7-8 and TRBJ2-7, with TRBD1 matching over 11 bases. CDR3 DNA sequence: TGTGCCAGCAGCAACCCCGGACAGGGGGCCACCTACGAGCAGTACTTC. This sequence encodes CASSNPGQGATYEQYF.